This T cell receptor beta chain was recovered during a study of patients and donors after allogeneic stem cell transplantation. Losses at the gene ends were 6 bases for V and 2 bases for J; bases not matched to a gene: 10. This CDR3 region has 16 residues. In germline, CDR1 is MRHNA, CDR2 SNTAGT. One entry per CDR3 protein results from TCRdb running MiXCR on the RT-PCR reads. The sample holds approximately 25,000 distinct CDR3 sequences, 25% to 35% seen once. The sample comprised blood, either unsorted or a sorted T cell fraction (not recorded which). The sequence came from a human donor who was either an allogeneic HSCT recipient or a stem cell or donor lymphocyte infusion donor (not recorded which). It is not recorded whose cells these are; they may come from a transplant donor. The chain links TRBV6-4 to TRBJ2-3; TRBD2 agrees at 8 bases. The CDR3 nucleotides are TGTGCCAGCAGAGCACCAAGCGGGGGATACACAGATACGCAGTATTTT. Amino acids: CASRAPSGGYTDTQYF.